This T cell receptor beta chain was sequenced during a study of blood T cell repertoires in COVID-19 (TCRdb year 2020). Concerning the study at large: Samples covering the acute and convalescent phases of COVID-19 were provided by collaborators in the United States, Italy and Spain. Deeply sampled blood TCRbeta repertoires from subjects exposed to, actively infected with, or recovered from COVID-19 were included in the dataset. Samples were obtained from the ongoing ImmuneRACE study (first 160 participants) and from some 1,300 subjects provided by 6 global collaborators. The prospective study material was composed of cDNA or gDNA derived from T cells, B-cell-depleted T cells, or PBMCs. Where available, HLA class I and class II types were taken from metadata supplied by the sample provider and were not determined by assay-based typing. The repertoires were made available in a free public database intended to serve as a resource for research on the immune response to SARS-CoV-2. Sample metadata almost always included a de-identified subject ID, COVID-19 status, age in years and sex.

Trimming takes 5 bases off V and 4 bases off J; junction bases not matched to a gene: 11. Measured from the cysteine to the phenylalanine, the CDR3 is 16 residues long. Left in the record is the CDR3 DNA by itself, 48 bases read in frame from the first base. CDR1 and CDR2 are drawn from the germline V gene: MDHEN, SYDVKM. This clone was detected only a few times. No cognate antigen has been identified for it. Qualities for individual bases were not recorded, and no much larger clone is one base off. TCRbeta CDR3 regions were amplified from genomic DNA using the immunoSEQ Assay, a bias-controlled multiplex PCR. As for the original processing: Within the assay, amplification of reference gene primers was used to estimate how many nucleated cells each sample contained. To quantify the absolute abundance of each unique TCRbeta CDR3 rearrangement, sequence reads were collapsed and filtered. For each sample, productive Simpson clonality was calculated as the square root of Simpson's diversity index across productive rearrangements. This immuneACCESS table, as held by TCRdb, lists in-frame sequences with V and J called but not all clones. Of the missing ones, under half trace to an unresolved V gene in checked studies; the others have no known cause. The D gene and trimming were derived from the DNA, and the V and J assignments and clone size from that table. Recorded for this sample are around 300,000 clones; roughly nine tenths of them occurred a single time. The leading ten clones occupy less than 2% of the sample.

In the prospective study, participants were roughly 18 to 90 years old, resided in about two dozen geographic areas of the United States, and were enrolled through a virtual design. Cohort assignment in the prospective study relied on participant-reported clinical history from a screening survey and a study questionnaire. Recovered participants in ImmuneRACE Cohort 3 were defined by two consecutive negative NP/OP PCR tests, clearance by a healthcare professional, or resolution of symptoms. In the prospective study, whole blood, serum and a nasopharyngeal or oropharyngeal swab were collected from each participant by mobile phlebotomists. Participants in the prospective study had the option to provide additional blood draws and questionnaires over a roughly 2-month period. Prospective study blood samples were shipped either frozen or at room temperature before DNA extraction. Results and caveats for the whole study, not just this receptor: Clinical and demographic metadata were provided uncurated, with the amount varying by source and participant.

The sequence was collected from a woman aged 35 to 49 who had recovered from COVID-19. Specimen: PBMCs or T cells enriched from blood (not recorded which). Here the chain combines TRBV28 and TRBJ1-2; 9 bases in the middle match TRBD1. The nucleotide sequence reads TGTGCCAGCAGTCCCCCTCTACCGGGACAGGGCTATGGCTACACCTTC. It encodes CASSPPLPGQGYGYTF.